Listed below are T cell receptor beta chains from one sample, sequenced in a study of STAT5B mutations in CD4+ large granular lymphocyte leukemia. Clones were sequenced by immunoSEQ multiplex PCR, and TCRdb holds only the in-frame ones, with some missing. The data contain about 40,000 clones, 81% of them singletons. Sequencing was performed on CD4+ T cells from blood buffy coats. The receptor source for this set is a human donor in good health. Each CDR3 is given without its conserved first and last residue. The order of the fields is CDR3 protein, D gene, V gene, J gene. D genes are given only for firm matches.

CDR3 protein: ASKGKGYT
D gene: NA
V gene: TRBV23-1
J gene: TRBJ1-2

CDR3 protein: ASSGESTDTQY
D gene: NA
V gene: TRBV2
J gene: TRBJ2-3

CDR3 protein: AWSVQGAIGYT
D gene: TRBD1
V gene: TRBV30
J gene: TRBJ1-2

CDR3 protein: ASSGGGMNTEAF
D gene: NA
V gene: TRBV5-1
J gene: TRBJ1-1

CDR3 protein: SVVSENYGYT
D gene: NA
V gene: TRBV29-1
J gene: TRBJ1-2

CDR3 protein: ASSFNPRITGELF
D gene: NA
V gene: TRBV5-6
J gene: TRBJ2-2

CDR3 protein: ASSFIRDTEAF
D gene: NA
V gene: TRBV7-2
J gene: TRBJ1-1

CDR3 protein: ASSIGGGNLLF
D gene: NA
V gene: TRBV19
J gene: TRBJ1-4

CDR3 protein: ASSELDGSSGNTIY
D gene: NA
V gene: TRBV6-1
J gene: TRBJ1-3

CDR3 protein: AWSLTDEQF
D gene: NA
V gene: TRBV30
J gene: TRBJ2-1

CDR3 protein: ASSSGTGSEKLF
D gene: TRBD1
V gene: TRBV19
J gene: TRBJ1-4

CDR3 protein: ASRKDRQTSSYNSPLH
D gene: NA
V gene: TRBV2
J gene: TRBJ1-6

CDR3 protein: ASSLSTAETQY
D gene: NA
V gene: TRBV7-3
J gene: TRBJ2-5

CDR3 protein: ASSYSGYGYT
D gene: NA
V gene: TRBV6-5
J gene: TRBJ1-2

CDR3 protein: ASSEAAGSTDTQY
D gene: NA
V gene: TRBV6-1
J gene: TRBJ2-3

CDR3 protein: ASRTPTLTGELF
D gene: NA
V gene: TRBV11-3
J gene: TRBJ2-2

CDR3 protein: ASSYRREGYSQY
D gene: TRBD2
V gene: TRBV6-5
J gene: TRBJ2-3

CDR3 protein: ASSEARGLNGYT
D gene: TRBD1
V gene: TRBV6-1
J gene: TRBJ1-2

CDR3 protein: ASRDRKANYGYT
D gene: NA
V gene: TRBV28
J gene: TRBJ1-2

CDR3 protein: ASSEYLSGTGAEKLF
D gene: TRBD1
V gene: TRBV6-1
J gene: TRBJ1-4

CDR3 protein: ASSQSGRPGNYGYT
D gene: NA
V gene: TRBV16
J gene: TRBJ1-2

CDR3 protein: ASSQAHVAGLYEQY
D gene: NA
V gene: TRBV4-3
J gene: TRBJ2-7

CDR3 protein: ASSDPGSTQF
D gene: NA
V gene: TRBV7-3
J gene: TRBJ2-1

CDR3 protein: ASSYFGVSEKLF
D gene: NA
V gene: TRBV6-5
J gene: TRBJ1-4

CDR3 protein: ASSQDRSTDTQY
D gene: NA
V gene: TRBV4-3
J gene: TRBJ2-3

CDR3 protein: ASSRGTDTQY
D gene: NA
V gene: TRBV7-2
J gene: TRBJ2-3

CDR3 protein: ASSSEVRNTEAF
D gene: NA
V gene: TRBV11-3
J gene: TRBJ1-1

CDR3 protein: ASSLIEPSVTGELF
D gene: NA
V gene: TRBV6-6
J gene: TRBJ2-2

CDR3 protein: AWSVQTGEKLF
D gene: NA
V gene: TRBV30
J gene: TRBJ1-4

CDR3 protein: ASSEAQQRYTEAF
D gene: NA
V gene: TRBV2
J gene: TRBJ1-1

CDR3 protein: ASSGGTGAYEQY
D gene: TRBD1
V gene: TRBV6-5
J gene: TRBJ2-7

CDR3 protein: SVDSQGSGYT
D gene: NA
V gene: TRBV29-1
J gene: TRBJ1-2